Sequencing of this T cell receptor beta chain was carried out in a study of graft-versus-host responses after intestinal transplantation. CDR3 length: 13 residues. Trimming removed 3 bases from V and 3 bases from J, with 6 bases in between. In germline, CDR1 is KGHSH, CDR2 LQKENI. Repertoires were generated with immunoSEQ multiplex PCR, while TCRdb's copy carries only in-frame clones and drops some. Found here are approximately 74,000 clones, about 92% of them singletons; the top ten hold 0.69%. This receptor was taken from a human patient who received an intestinal transplant, so some T cells may come from the graft donor. This material consisted of PBMCs, taken 98 days after intestinal transplantation. The V and J genes are TRBV18 and TRBJ2-1, with D tentatively TRBD2 (6 bases). The CDR3 DNA reads as TGTGCCAGCTCACCGGGACTCTACAATGAGCAGTTCTTC. Encoded protein: CASSPGLYNEQFF. Supplemented by reference TRBV18 and TRBJ2-1, the full variable domain reads NAGVMQNPRHLVRRRGQEARLRCSPMKGHSHVYWYRQLPEEGLKFMVYLQKENIIDESGMPKERFSAEFPKEGPSILRIQQVVRGDSAAYFCASSPGLYNEQFFGPGTRLTVL.